These 10 T cell receptor beta chains share one sample of origin, sequenced in a study of blood T cell repertoires in COVID-19. Sequencing was performed with immunoSEQ multiplex PCR; in TCRdb, only in-frame clones are kept and a portion is missing. Of 110,000 to 150,000 clones listed, about 80% are singletons. Sequenced: peripheral blood. The receptors shown here come from a woman aged 80 or over with acute or convalescent COVID-19.

The V call is TRBV20-1, the J call TRBJ1-2; D gene ambiguous. Germline V lookup: CDR1 DFQATT, CDR2 SNEGSKA (reference sequence). The CDR3 extends over 11 amino acids. The V end was cut by 6 bases, the J end by 3 bases, with 8 bases between. Here the CDR3 DNA reads TGCAGTGCCCTAGGAGACTATGGCTACACCTTC. This sequence encodes CSALGDYGYTF.

This clone came up a few times. J is TRBJ1-5 and V is TRBV7-9; 11 positions match TRBD1. Germline V gives CDR1 SEHNR, CDR2 FQNEAQ (reference sequence). CDR3 length equals 18 residues. Trimming removed 5 bases from V and 5 bases from J; junction bases left unmatched: 14. The CDR3 DNA reads TGTGCCAGCAGCAGAGGACAGGGGGCGCAGAATGTCTATCAGCCCCAGCATTTT. Translating gives CASSRGQGAQNVYQPQHF.

The chain joins TRBV5-5 to TRBJ2-7; 7 nucleotides align to TRBD1. This CDR3 has 15 residues. The V and J ends lost 0 bases and 11 bases, in that order; junction bases with no gene match: 14. The germline V gene encodes CDR1 SGHKS and CDR2 YYEKEE (reference sequence). CDR3 region: CASSLATGLVRGEYF. DNA for the CDR3: TGTGCCAGCAGCTTGGCGACAGGGTTGGTTCGGGGCGAGTACTTC.

The V and J genes are TRBV7-9 and TRBJ2-6; 7 nucleotides match TRBD1. V lost 5 bases and J lost 2; bases outside the gene matches: 3. The CDR3 runs 15 residues. Germline CDR1 is SEHNR and CDR2 is FQNEAQ (reference sequence). This CDR3 reads CASSPTGAGANVLTF. CDR3 nucleotide sequence: TGTGCCAGCAGCCCCACAGGGGCTGGGGCCAACGTCCTGACTTTC.

Regarding this clone: Other DNA sequences in this sample translate to the same CDR3. This chain joins TRBV7-9 and TRBJ2-7; TRBD1 agrees at 11 bases. CDR1 SEHNR and CDR2 FQNEAQ come from the germline V gene (reference sequence). The CDR3 has 15 residues. With 5 bases clipped from V and 2 bases from J, the junction kept 5 bases outside the gene matches. For the CDR3, the DNA is TGTGCCAGCAGCACGAGGACAGGGGGCACCTACGAGCAGTACTTC. Residues: CASSTRTGGTYEQYF.

For this clone: Other DNA sequences in this specimen translate into the identical CDR3. V is TRBV19 and J is TRBJ1-5, with a tentative D call TRBD1 (5 bases). CDR1 is LNHDA and CDR2 is SQIVND in the germline V gene (reference sequence). This CDR3 spans 14 amino acids. V gave up 6 bases and J gave up 0 bases, with 9 bases separating them. CDR3 amino acids: CASSPRDSNQPQHF. The CDR3 DNA sequence: TGTGCCAGTAGCCCCAGGGATAGCAATCAGCCCCAGCATTTT.

This clone was counted once. V usage is TRBV4-1 and J usage is TRBJ1-1; D unclear. The CDR3 loop spans 18 amino acids. Germline CDR1 and CDR2: MGHRA and YSYEKL. Trimming removed 1 base from V and 1 base from J, with 19 bases in between. The DNA of the CDR3 is TGCGCCAGCAGCCAAGGGGTGCTTTTGAGACGGGGGAACACTGAAGCTTTCTTT. Encoded protein: CASSQGVLLRRGNTEAFF.

The chain recombines TRBV5-1 with TRBJ1-2, with D hard to call. The V end was cut by 2 bases, the J end by 0 bases, with 11 bases between. The length of the CDR3 is 15 residues. Germline V gene lookup returns CDR1 SGHRS and CDR2 YFSETQ. The CDR3 spells CASSLLIVANYGYTF. The CDR3 nucleotides read TGCGCCAGCAGCTTATTGATCGTAGCTAACTATGGCTACACCTTC.

The rearrangement uses TRBV5-1 and TRBJ2-1; the match to TRBD1 covers 8 bases. This CDR3 is 15 amino acids long. V was clipped by 4 bases and J by 6 bases; unmatched bases: 9. Per the germline V gene, CDR1 is SGHRS and CDR2 is YFSETQ. DNA for the CDR3: TGCGCCAGCAGCCAGGGACAGGATTCCCGCAATGAGCAGTTCTTC. Encoded protein: CASSQGQDSRNEQFF.

The gene calls are TRBV2 and TRBJ2-1; a weak D match, TRBD1 (5 bases). The CDR3 consists of 15 residues. Trimming stripped 1 base from V and 7 bases from J, with 14 bases between. The germline V gene encodes CDR1 SNHLY and CDR2 FYNNEI. The CDR3 DNA reads TGTGCCAGCAGTGAAGACGTCGCAGGGCCAAATGAGCAGTTCTTC. It encodes CASSEDVAGPNEQFF. The whole variable domain, filled in from reference TRBV2 and TRBJ2-1, reads EPEVTQTPSHQVTQMGQEVILRCVPISNHLYFYWYRQILGQKVEFLVSFYNNEISEKSEIFDDQFSVERPDGSNFTLKIRSTKLEDSAMYFCASSEDVAGPNEQFFGPGTRLTVL.